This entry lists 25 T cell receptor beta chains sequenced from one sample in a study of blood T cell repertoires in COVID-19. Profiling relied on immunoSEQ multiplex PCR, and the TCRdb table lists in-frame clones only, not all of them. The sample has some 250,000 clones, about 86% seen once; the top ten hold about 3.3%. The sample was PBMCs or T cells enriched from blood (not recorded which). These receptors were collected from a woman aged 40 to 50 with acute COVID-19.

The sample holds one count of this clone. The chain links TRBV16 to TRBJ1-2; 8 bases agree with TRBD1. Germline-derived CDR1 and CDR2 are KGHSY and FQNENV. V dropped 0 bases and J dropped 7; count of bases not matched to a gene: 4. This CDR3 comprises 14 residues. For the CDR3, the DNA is TGTGCCAGCAGCCAATCGGACAGGGCCTCTGGCTACACCTTC. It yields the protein CASSQSDRASGYTF.

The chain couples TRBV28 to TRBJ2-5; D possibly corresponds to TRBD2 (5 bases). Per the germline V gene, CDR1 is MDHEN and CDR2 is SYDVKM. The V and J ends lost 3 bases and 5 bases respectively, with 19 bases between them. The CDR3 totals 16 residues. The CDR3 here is CASSFPLPGLDETQYF. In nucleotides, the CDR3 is TGTGCCAGCAGTTTCCCCCTCCCCGGACTGGACGAGACCCAGTACTTC.

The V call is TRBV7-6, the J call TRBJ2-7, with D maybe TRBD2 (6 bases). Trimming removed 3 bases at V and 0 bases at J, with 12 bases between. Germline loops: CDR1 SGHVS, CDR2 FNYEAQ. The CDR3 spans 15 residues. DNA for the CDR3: TGTGCCAGCAGCTTCAGCGGGTATAGCTCCTACGAGCAGTACTTC. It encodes CASSFSGYSSYEQYF.

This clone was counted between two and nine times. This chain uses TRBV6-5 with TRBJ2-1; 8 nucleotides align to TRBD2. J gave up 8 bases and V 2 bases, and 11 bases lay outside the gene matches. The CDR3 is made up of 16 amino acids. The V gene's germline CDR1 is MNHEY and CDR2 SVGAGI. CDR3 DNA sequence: TGTGCCAGCAGTTACCGGGGCGGGAGGTATGACGATGAGCAGTTCTTC. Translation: CASSYRGGRYDDEQFF.

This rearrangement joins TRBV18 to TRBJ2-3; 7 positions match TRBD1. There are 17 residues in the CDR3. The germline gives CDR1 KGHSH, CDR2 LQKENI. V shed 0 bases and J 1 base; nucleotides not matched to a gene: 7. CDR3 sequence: CASSPPGQTSGTDTQYF. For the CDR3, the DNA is TGTGCCAGCTCACCACCGGGACAGACTTCTGGCACAGATACGCAGTATTTT.

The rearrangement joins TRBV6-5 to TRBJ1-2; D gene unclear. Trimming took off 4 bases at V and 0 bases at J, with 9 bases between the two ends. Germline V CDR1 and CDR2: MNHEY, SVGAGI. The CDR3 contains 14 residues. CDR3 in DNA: TGTGCCAGCAGTTTTTCCGACACTAACTATGGCTACACCTTC. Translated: CASSFSDTNYGYTF.

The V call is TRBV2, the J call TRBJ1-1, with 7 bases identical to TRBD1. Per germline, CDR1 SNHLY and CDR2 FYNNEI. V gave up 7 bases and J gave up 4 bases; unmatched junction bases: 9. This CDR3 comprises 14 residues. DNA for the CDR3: TGTGCCAGCAAAGAACGAGGGGGCGTCACTGAAGCTTTCTTT. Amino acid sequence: CASKERGGVTEAFF.

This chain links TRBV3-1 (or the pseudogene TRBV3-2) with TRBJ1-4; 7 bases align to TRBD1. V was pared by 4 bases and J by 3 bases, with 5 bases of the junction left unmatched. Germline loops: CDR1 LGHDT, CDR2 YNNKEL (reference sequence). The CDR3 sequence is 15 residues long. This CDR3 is CASSPTGFPNEKLFF. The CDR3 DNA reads TGTGCCAGCAGCCCGACAGGGTTCCCTAATGAAAAACTGTTTTTT.

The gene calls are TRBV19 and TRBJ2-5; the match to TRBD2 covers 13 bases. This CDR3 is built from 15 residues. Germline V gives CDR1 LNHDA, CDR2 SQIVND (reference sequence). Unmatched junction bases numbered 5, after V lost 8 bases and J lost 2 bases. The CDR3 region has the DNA TGTGCCAGTTCTCGGACTAGCGGGAGTCAAGAGACCCAGTACTTC. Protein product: CASSRTSGSQETQYF.

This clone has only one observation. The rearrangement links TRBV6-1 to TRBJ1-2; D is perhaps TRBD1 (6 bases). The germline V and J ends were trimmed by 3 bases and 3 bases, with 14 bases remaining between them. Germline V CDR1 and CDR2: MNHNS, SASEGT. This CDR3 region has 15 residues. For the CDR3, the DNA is TGTGCCAGCAGTGACCCTTCGACAGGCTACTATGGCTACACCTTC. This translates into CASSDPSTGYYGYTF.

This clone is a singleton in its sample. The CDR3 is CASSPDRYEQYF. The CDR3 bases are TGTGCCAGCAGTCCAGACAGGTACGAGCAGTACTTC. The rearrangement links TRBV11-3 to TRBJ2-7; maybe TRBD1 (6 bases). The CDR3 contains 12 residues. The V gene lost 6 bases and the J gene lost 4 bases, with 10 bases spanning the gap. Germline CDR1 reads SGHNT; CDR2 reads YENEEA.

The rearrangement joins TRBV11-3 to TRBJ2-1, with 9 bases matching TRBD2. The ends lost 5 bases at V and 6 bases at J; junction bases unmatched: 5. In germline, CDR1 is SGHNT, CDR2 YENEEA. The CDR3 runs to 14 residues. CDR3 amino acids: CASSGGTSFNEQFF. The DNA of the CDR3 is TGTGCCAGCAGCGGCGGGACTAGCTTCAATGAGCAGTTCTTC.

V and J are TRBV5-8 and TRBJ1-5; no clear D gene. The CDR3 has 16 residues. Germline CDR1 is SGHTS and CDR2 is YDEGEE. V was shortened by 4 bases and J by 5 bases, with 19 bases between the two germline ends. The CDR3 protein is CASSTTLRGGHQPQHF. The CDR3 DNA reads TGTGCCAGCAGCACAACCCTTCGGGGAGGTCATCAGCCCCAGCATTTT.

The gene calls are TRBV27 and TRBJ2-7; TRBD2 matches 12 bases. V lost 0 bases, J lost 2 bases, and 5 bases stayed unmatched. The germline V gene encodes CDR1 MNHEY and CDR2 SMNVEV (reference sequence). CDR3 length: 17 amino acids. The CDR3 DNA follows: TGTGCCAGCAGTTTATCCGTATCTAGCGGGAGGGCCTACGAGCAGTACTTC. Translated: CASSLSVSSGRAYEQYF.

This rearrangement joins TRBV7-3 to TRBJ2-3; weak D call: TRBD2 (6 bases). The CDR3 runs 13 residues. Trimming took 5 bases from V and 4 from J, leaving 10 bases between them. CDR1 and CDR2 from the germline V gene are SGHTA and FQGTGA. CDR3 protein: CASSQDYPDTQYF. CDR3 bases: TGTGCCAGCAGCCAGGACTATCCAGATACGCAGTATTTT.

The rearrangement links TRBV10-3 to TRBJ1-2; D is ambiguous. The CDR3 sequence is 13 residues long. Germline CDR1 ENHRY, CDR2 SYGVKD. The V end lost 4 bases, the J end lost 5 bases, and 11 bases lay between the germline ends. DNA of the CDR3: TGTGCCATCAGTGGAGGGTCAGAGTATGGCTACACCTTC. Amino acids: CAISGGSEYGYTF.

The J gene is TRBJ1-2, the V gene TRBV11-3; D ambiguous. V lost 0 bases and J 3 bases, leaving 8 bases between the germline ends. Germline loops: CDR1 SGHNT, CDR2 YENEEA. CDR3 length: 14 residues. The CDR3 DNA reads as TGTGCCAGCAGCTTAGATCCAGGATACTATGGCTACACCTTC. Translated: CASSLDPGYYGYTF.

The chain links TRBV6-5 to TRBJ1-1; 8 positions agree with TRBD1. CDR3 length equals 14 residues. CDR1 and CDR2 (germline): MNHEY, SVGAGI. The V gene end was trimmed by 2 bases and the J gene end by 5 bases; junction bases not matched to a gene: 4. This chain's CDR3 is CASSYLTGGTEAFF. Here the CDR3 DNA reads TGTGCCAGCAGTTACCTTACAGGGGGAACTGAAGCTTTCTTT.

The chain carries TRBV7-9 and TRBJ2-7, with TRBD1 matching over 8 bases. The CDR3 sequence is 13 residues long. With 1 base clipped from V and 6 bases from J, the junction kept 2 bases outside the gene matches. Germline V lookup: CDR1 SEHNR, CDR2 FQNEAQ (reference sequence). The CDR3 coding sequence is TGTGCCAGCAGCTTAGGCAGGGGGCGCGAGCAGTACTTC. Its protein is CASSLGRGREQYF. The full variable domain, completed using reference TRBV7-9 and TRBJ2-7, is DTGVSQNPRHKITKRGQNVTFRCDPISEHNRLYWYRQTLGQGPEFLTYFQNEAQLEKSRLLSDRFSAERPKGSFSTLEIQRTEQGDSAMYLCASSLGRGREQYFGPGTRLTVT.

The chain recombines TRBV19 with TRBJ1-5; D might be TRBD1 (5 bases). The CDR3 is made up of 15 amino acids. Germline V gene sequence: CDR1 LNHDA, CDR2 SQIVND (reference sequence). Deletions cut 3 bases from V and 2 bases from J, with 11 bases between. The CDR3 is CASSMSREGNQPQHF. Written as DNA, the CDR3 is TGTGCCAGTAGTATGTCCAGGGAGGGCAATCAGCCCCAGCATTTT.

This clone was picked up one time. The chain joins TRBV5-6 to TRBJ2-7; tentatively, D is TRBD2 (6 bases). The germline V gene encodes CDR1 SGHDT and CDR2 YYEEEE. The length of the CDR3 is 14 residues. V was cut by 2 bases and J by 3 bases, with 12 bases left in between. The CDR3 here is CASSFEGLSYEQYF. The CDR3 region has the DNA TGTGCCAGCAGCTTTGAGGGACTGAGCTACGAGCAGTACTTC.

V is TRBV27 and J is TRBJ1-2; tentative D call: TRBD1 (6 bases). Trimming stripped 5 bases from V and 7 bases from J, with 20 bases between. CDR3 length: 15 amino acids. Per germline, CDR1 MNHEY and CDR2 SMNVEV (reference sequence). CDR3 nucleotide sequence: TGTGCCAGCAGTAATCAGACAGGACCTAGGGGTGGCTACACCTTC. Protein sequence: CASSNQTGPRGGYTF.

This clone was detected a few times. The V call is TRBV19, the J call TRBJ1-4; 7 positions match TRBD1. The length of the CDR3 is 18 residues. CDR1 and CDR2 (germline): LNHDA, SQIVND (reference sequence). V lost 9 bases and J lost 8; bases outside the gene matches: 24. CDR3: CARTGGRQGKFREEKLFF. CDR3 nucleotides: TGTGCCAGAACCGGGGGAAGACAGGGTAAGTTTAGGGAAGAAAAACTGTTTTTT.

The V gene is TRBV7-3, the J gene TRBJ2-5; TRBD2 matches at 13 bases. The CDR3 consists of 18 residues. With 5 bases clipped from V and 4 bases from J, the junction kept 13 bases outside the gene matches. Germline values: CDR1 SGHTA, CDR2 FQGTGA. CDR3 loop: CASSPGLAGVTVGETQYF. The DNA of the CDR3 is TGTGCCAGCAGCCCAGGACTAGCGGGAGTAACGGTGGGAGAGACCCAGTACTTC.

The CDR3 loop is CASSQVALADPYEQYF. In nucleotides, the CDR3 is TGTGCCAGCAGCCAAGTTGCACTAGCGGACCCCTACGAGCAGTACTTC. The V call is TRBV4-2, the J call TRBJ2-7; 8 positions agree with TRBD2. The V and J ends lost 1 base and 2 bases, in that order; junction bases with no gene match: 7. CDR3 length: 16 amino acids. Germline V CDR1 and CDR2: LGHNA, YNFKEQ.